The 25 T cell receptor beta chains in this list originate from one sample, sequenced in a study of tumor and adjacent non-tumor tissue in lung cancer. The library came from three nested PCR rounds adapted from ARM-PCR protocols. TCRdb reprocessed the multiplex PCR reads with MiXCR, giving one entry per CDR3 protein. This table has around 99,000 distinct CDR3 sequences, 75% appearing once. This sample's RNA came from whole unsorted tissue. Sample: lung tumor tissue. The receptors were gathered from a woman aged 55 to 70 with non-small cell lung cancer.

Comment on this clonotype: This may be a read error: a much more frequent sequence differs by one nucleotide. The J gene is TRBJ2-1, the V gene TRBV11-3, with 9 bases aligning to TRBD2. The CDR3 is 19 residues long. The germline V gene encodes CDR1 SGHNT and CDR2 YENEEA. The V and J ends lost 4 bases and 0 bases, in that order; junction bases with no gene match: 13. The CDR3: CASSSLQAGGLSSYNEQFF. The CDR3 DNA sequence: TGTGCCAGCAGCTCTCTACAAGCGGGGGGTCTTAGCTCCTACAATGAGCAGTTCTTC.

Turning to this clonotype: A much larger clone sits a single nucleotide away, making a read error possible. V and J are TRBV12-3 or TRBV12-4 and TRBJ2-1, with D possibly called TRBD1 or TRBD2 (5 bases each). This CDR3 has 16 residues. Trimming shortened V by 6 bases and J by 8 bases, and 23 bases separated the two germline ends. CDR3 in amino acids: CASSSYHKEVGDEQFF. CDR3 sequence (DNA): TGTGCCAGCAGCAGCTACCACAAGGAGGTGGGGGATGAGCAGTTCTTC.

A word on this clonotype: The junction departs from the called germline gene at one end, perhaps through a read error. This chain links TRBV12-3 or TRBV12-4 with TRBJ1-6; perhaps TRBD1 as D (6 bases). This CDR3 is built from 19 residues. The CDR3 sequence is CASCFQGSTEPGEGSPLHF. The CDR3 region has the DNA TGTGCCAGCTGTTTTCAAGGCTCGACCGAGCCAGGGGAAGGGTCACCCCTCCACTTT.

Many counts were recorded for this clonotype. This chain links TRBV20-1 with TRBJ2-2, with a weak D call TRBD2 (6 bases). CDR3 length: 15 amino acids. Deletions cut 6 bases from V and 1 base from J, with 15 bases between. Germline V lookup: CDR1 DFQATT, CDR2 SNEGSKA (reference sequence). Here the CDR3 reads CSALAGLVNTGELFF. CDR3 bases: TGCAGTGCCCTGGCGGGGCTTGTGAACACCGGGGAGCTGTTTTTT.

The rearrangement joins TRBV20-1 to TRBJ2-7; D gene uncertain. V lost 8 bases to trimming and J lost 2 bases, with 16 bases between them. This CDR3 is built from 13 residues. Germline CDR1 DFQATT, CDR2 SNEGSKA (reference sequence). The DNA for the CDR3 is TGCAGTACTGACGTGGAATTAGCCTACGAGCAGTACTTC. Translation gives CSTDVELAYEQYF.

This rearrangement joins TRBV6-5 to TRBJ2-2; 12 bases are shared with TRBD2. The V segment lost 6 bases and the J segment 2 bases; nucleotides outside the gene matches: 10. The CDR3 loop spans 18 amino acids. The V gene's germline CDR1 is MNHEY and CDR2 SVGAGI. The CDR3 DNA is TGTGCCAGCAGCTACGGTATAGGACTAGCGGGAAACACCGGGGAGCTGTTTTTT. Protein sequence: CASSYGIGLAGNTGELFF.

Worth noting for this clonotype: As the CDR3 is not closed by the conserved phenylalanine or tryptophan, this likely results from a read error. The rearrangement links TRBV11-2 to TRBJ2-7; tentative D call: TRBD1 (6 bases). Germline V gives CDR1 SGHAT, CDR2 FQNNGV. The CDR3 sequence is 14 residues long. CDR3: CASSPQGRAYEQYS. The CDR3 DNA sequence: TGTGCCAGCAGCCCACAGGGAAGGGCCTACGAACAGTACTCC.

This clonotype occurred many times. The chain links TRBV11-3 to TRBJ2-1; 12 nucleotides line up with TRBD1. CDR1 and CDR2 from the germline V gene are SGHNT and YENEEA. V shed 6 bases, J shed 5 bases, and the junction held 2 bases outside the gene matches. The CDR3 length is 14 residues. The CDR3 DNA is TGTGCCAGCAGGGGACAGGGGGCCAACAATGAGCAGTTCTTC. Protein sequence: CASRGQGANNEQFF.

This clonotype was detected many times. The chain has TRBV5-4 and TRBJ2-1, with 7 bases identical to TRBD1. Germline V gives CDR1 SGHNT, CDR2 YYREEE (reference sequence). The V segment lost 4 bases and the J segment 6 bases; nucleotides outside the gene matches: 13. The CDR3 spans 16 residues. CDR3 nucleotide sequence: TGTGCCAGCAGCCCGAGGACAGGTTGGGTCTCCAATGAGCAGTTCTTC. Protein: CASSPRTGWVSNEQFF.

On this clonotype itself: Being one base from a much bigger clone, this may be a read error. This chain links TRBV20-1 with TRBJ2-7; D is perhaps TRBD1 (7 bases). The germline V gene encodes CDR1 DFQATT and CDR2 SNEGSKA (reference sequence). This CDR3 contains 15 residues. The V and J ends lost 4 bases and 6 bases respectively, with 22 bases between them. The CDR3 is CSATPAGQILCEQYF. CDR3 nucleotide sequence: TGCAGTGCTACTCCCGCGGGACAGATACTTTGCGAGCAGTACTTC.

There are a few counts of this clonotype. Since a much larger clone is just one base distant, this may be a read error. Here the CDR3 DNA reads TGTGCCAGCAGTTACAGGCAGGGGGCTAAGAATGAGCGGTTCTTC. Translated: CASSYRQGAKNERFF. The chain has TRBV6-2 or TRBV6-3 and TRBJ2-1; 8 nucleotides line up with TRBD1. CDR3 length equals 15 residues. Germline CDR1 and CDR2: MNHEY and SVGEGT.

The sample holds many counts of this clonotype. This chain's CDR3 is CASSLIAAGKEQFF. The DNA of the CDR3 is TGTGCCAGCAGCTTGATCGCTGCCGGGAAGGAGCAGTTCTTC. The chain recombines TRBV5-4 with TRBJ2-1; tentatively, D is TRBD2 (5 bases). V gave up 1 base and J gave up 10 bases, with 15 bases separating them. The CDR3 runs 14 residues. Germline-derived CDR1 and CDR2 are SGHNT and YYREEE (reference sequence).

In the case of this clonotype: A read error is possible here, since a much larger clone lies one base away. Because it lacks the conserved phenylalanine or tryptophan at the end, this CDR3 is likely a read error. The chain combines TRBV11-2 with TRBJ2-5, with D maybe TRBD2 (5 bases). Germline V gene lookup returns CDR1 SGHAT and CDR2 FQNNGV. The CDR3 is 15 amino acids. V was cut by 2 bases and J by 1 base, with 11 bases left in between. The CDR3 nucleotides read TGTGCCAGCAGCTTATTCGCCGGGATCCAAGAGACCCAGTACATC. Residues: CASSLFAGIQETQYI.

This clonotype appeared many times. J is TRBJ1-1 and V is TRBV14; D not certain. V lost 4 bases and J 2 bases, leaving 8 bases between the germline ends. CDR1 is SGHDN, CDR2 FVKESK, per germline. The CDR3 consists of 13 residues. The CDR3, as DNA: TGTGCCAGCAGCCCATTTTCCAACACTGAAGCTTTCTTT. This encodes CASSPFSNTEAFF. Together with reference TRBV14 and TRBJ1-1, the CDR3 gives the full variable domain: EAGVTQFPSHSVIEKGQTVTLRCDPISGHDNLYWYRRVMGKEIKFLLHFVKESKQDESGMPNNRFLAERTGGTYSTLKVQPAELEDSGVYFCASSPFSNTEAFFGQGTRLTVV.

This clonotype was observed many times. This chain joins TRBV4-1 and TRBJ2-5; TRBD2 might be the D (7 bases). Germline V lookup: CDR1 MGHRA, CDR2 YSYEKL. The CDR3 spans 14 residues. The V and J ends lost 3 bases and 4 bases respectively, with 12 bases between them. Here the CDR3 reads CASSQGGQVETQYF. The CDR3 bases are TGCGCCAGCAGCCAGGGGGGGCAGGTAGAGACCCAGTACTTC.

This clonotype was recorded once. A junction boundary mismatches the germline segment, possibly from a read error. The chain recombines TRBV11-3 with TRBJ2-1; TRBD1 matches 7 bases. CDR3 length: 16 residues. Germline V lookup: CDR1 SGHNT, CDR2 YENEEA. CDR3 DNA: TGTGCCAGCAGCTTCACCGACAGGGCGAGGTCCAATGAGGAGTTCTTC. Translation: CASSFTDRARSNEEFF.

Regarding this clonotype: The missing conserved phenylalanine or tryptophan at the end of this CDR3 makes a read error likely. The rearrangement uses TRBV11-3 and TRBJ1-1; D uncertain. From germline, CDR1 is SGHNT and CDR2 YENEEA. This CDR3 has 15 residues. V was pared by 7 bases and J by 4 bases, with 19 bases between. This CDR3 reads CASISDSGRGTEAFL. The CDR3 DNA reads TGTGCCAGCATTTCAGATTCGGGGAGAGGCACTGAAGCTTTCCTT.

As to this clonotype: This could be a read error, since a much larger clone is one nucleotide away. The chain joins TRBV6-2 or TRBV6-3 to TRBJ1-3; TRBD1 is a possible D gene (6 bases). Germline CDR1 is MNHEY and CDR2 is SVGEGT. The CDR3 has 16 residues. CDR3 residues: CARSYGIWTAGNTIYF. CDR3 in DNA: TGTGCCAGAAGTTACGGTATCTGGACAGCTGGAAACACCATATATTTT.

The genes are TRBV28 and TRBJ2-4; 8 positions agree with TRBD1. Germline V gene sequence: CDR1 MDHEN, CDR2 SYDVKM. The V gene end was trimmed by 5 bases and the J gene end by 0 bases; junction bases not matched to a gene: 9. This CDR3 comprises 17 residues. The CDR3 loop reads CASSSPQGGPAKNIQYF. Written as DNA, the CDR3 is TGTGCCAGCAGTAGCCCACAGGGGGGACCAGCCAAAAACATTCAGTACTTC.

This sequence joins TRBV12-3 or TRBV12-4 and TRBJ1-5; D remains unclear. The V end lost 6 bases, the J end lost 9 bases, and 15 bases lay between the germline ends. The CDR3 length is 13 residues. CDR3 protein: CASRENSLRPQHF. In DNA, the CDR3 is TGTGCCAGCAGGGAGAACTCCTTAAGGCCCCAGCATTTT.

This clonotype was observed a few times. Just one base apart from a much larger clone, this may be a read error. The V call is TRBV20-1, the J call TRBJ2-7; 7 nucleotides line up with TRBD2. This CDR3 has 13 amino acids. V was clipped by 4 bases and J by 4 bases; unmatched bases: 7. CDR1 is DFQATT and CDR2 is SNEGSKA in the germline V gene (reference sequence). The CDR3 loop is CSAIPGLKYEQYF. The CDR3 DNA is TGCAGTGCTATTCCGGGACTAAAGTACGAGCAGTACTTC.

This clonotype was picked up one time. This may arise from a read error, as a much more abundant clone is one base away. V is TRBV20-1 and J is TRBJ2-1; D gene ambiguous. From germline, CDR1 is DFQATT and CDR2 SNEGSKA (reference sequence). Trimming stripped 4 bases from V and 0 bases from J, with 10 bases between. The length of the CDR3 is 14 residues. The CDR3, as DNA: TGCAGTGCTATATCTTATAGCTCCTACAATGAGCAGTTCTTC. It specifies CSAISYSSYNEQFF.

In regard to this clonotype: The junction shows a germline mismatch at one end, possibly a read error. The rearrangement joins TRBV11-2 to TRBJ1-3; D perhaps matches TRBD1 (6 bases). This CDR3 contains 17 residues. In germline, CDR1 is SGHAT, CDR2 FQNNGV. This chain's CDR3 is CACRFRWTAVFGNTIYF. CDR3 in DNA: TGTGCCTGCAGATTCCGCTGGACAGCAGTCTTTGGAAACACCATATATTTT.

At least ten counts were recorded for this clonotype. The chain uses TRBV20-1 and TRBJ2-5; D might be TRBD2 (7 bases). The germline V gene encodes CDR1 DFQATT and CDR2 SNEGSKA (reference sequence). This CDR3 region has 15 residues. The V end lost 6 bases, the J end lost 7 bases, and 24 bases lay between the germline ends. This CDR3 reads CSAEYRGGHPGTQYF. The CDR3 nucleotides are TGCAGTGCGGAATATAGGGGGGGTCACCCTGGGACCCAGTACTTC.

To note about this clonotype: A read error may produce the germline difference seen at one junction end. The CDR3 bases are TGTGCCAGCAGTTTAATTGGGCCGCCGGGACGGATGAACATTGAAGCTTTCTTC. Encoded protein: CASSLIGPPGRMNIEAFF. V usage is TRBV11-3 and J usage is TRBJ1-1; weak D call: TRBD1 (5 bases). Germline CDR1 SGHNT, CDR2 YENEEA. This CDR3 is 18 amino acids long.